This is a list of T cell receptor beta chains from one sample in a study of blood T cells in healthy people across ages. Each CDR3 protein gets one entry after TCRdb re-called the 5' RACE reads with MiXCR. Among approximately 1,700,000 distinct CDR3 sequences, about two fifths were seen once, and the ten largest hold roughly 24%. The sequencing input was blood. All receptors come from a human donor in good health. Each CDR3 is given with its conserved first and last residue. The order of the fields is J gene, D gene, V gene, clone size, CDR3 DNA, CDR3 protein. The D gene is left open where the match is weak. Not every row has a clone size; where given, it reads once, few, many or a size class.

>TRBJ2-3|TRBD1|TRBV15|NA
TGTGCCACCAGCGGAAGGACAGGGACAGATACGCAGTATTTT
CATSGRTGTDTQYF
>TRBJ1-2|NA|TRBV15|NA
TGTGCCACCAGCAGACTGTTGTGGGGCTACACCTTC
CATSRLLWGYTF
>TRBJ1-2|NA|TRBV12-3/TRBV12-4|NA
TGTGCCAGCACGGGCTCAGGCTGGACTTTAGACGGCTACACCTTC
CASTGSGWTLDGYTF
>TRBJ2-1|NA|TRBV7-2|NA
TGTGCCAGCAACATAGGCAGTGGCAATGAGCAGTTCTTC
CASNIGSGNEQFF
>TRBJ1-2|NA|TRBV4-3|NA
TGCGCCAGCAGCCAAGCGATCGTCAGGGGTGAATATGGCTACACCTTC
CASSQAIVRGEYGYTF
>TRBJ2-1|TRBD1|TRBV20-1|few
TGCAGTGTTCCCTCCGGGACAGCCGCTAAGGAGCAGTTCTTC
CSVPSGTAAKEQFF
>TRBJ2-1|NA|TRBV7-9|few
TGTGCCAGCAGCTTTGAGGGATCGGACGATGAGCAGTTCTTC
CASSFEGSDDEQFF
>TRBJ1-2|NA|TRBV18|NA
TGTGCCAGCTCATCGGACAGTGGGGGCTATGGCTACACCTTC
CASSSDSGGYGYTF
>TRBJ1-2|NA|TRBV19|NA
TGTGCCAGTAGGATTCTGGACAGTTACGGTGGCTACACCTTC
CASRILDSYGGYTF
>TRBJ2-3|NA|TRBV20-1|NA
TGCAGTGCAATTGACAGAGAAGATACGCAGTATTTT
CSAIDREDTQYF
>TRBJ2-7|TRBD1|TRBV24-1|few
TGTGCCACCAGCCCCCAAATCCGGGACAGGGTGTTGTACGAGCAGTACTTC
CATSPQIRDRVLYEQYF
>TRBJ2-7|NA|TRBV20-1|NA
TGCAGTGCGATAGACAGGCGAAACCCCTACGAGCAGTACTTC
CSAIDRRNPYEQYF
>TRBJ2-7|TRBD2|TRBV28|NA
TGTGCCAGCAGTTTGCCTAGCGGGAGTTATAACCTTAACTACGAGCAGTACTTC
CASSLPSGSYNLNYEQYF
>TRBJ2-1|NA|TRBV15|NA
TGTGCCACCAGCTACGGACTACGGGTTGAGCAGTTCTTC
CATSYGLRVEQFF
>TRBJ2-7|NA|TRBV30|NA
TGTGCCTGGAGTGGAACGGGACTCCTATCCTACGAGCAGTACTTC
CAWSGTGLLSYEQYF
>TRBJ2-7|TRBD1|TRBV12-3/TRBV12-4|NA
TGTGCCAGCAGTGCGACCGGGGGACAGGGACGCTACGAGCAGTACTTC
CASSATGGQGRYEQYF
>TRBJ1-5|TRBD1|TRBV5-6|once
TGTGCCAGCAGCTTGGCTGGGACAGGGGGCGAAGGACAGCCCCAGCATTTT
CASSLAGTGGEGQPQHF